The 16 T cell receptor beta chains reported below all come from one sample, sequenced in a study of blood T cell repertoires in COVID-19. Generated by immunoSEQ multiplex PCR, the TCRdb table keeps only in-frame clones and is missing some. There are a few hundred thousand clones in the sample; more than 75% occur only once, and approximately 1% lies in the top ten. Input material: peripheral blood. The source of these receptors is a human donor with acute or convalescent COVID-19. The donor label of this sample is uncertain.

The chain recombines TRBV29-1 with TRBJ1-1; weak D call: TRBD1 (6 bases). The CDR3 loop spans 13 amino acids. The ends were cut back, 8 bases at V and 1 base at J, with 14 bases in the middle. The germline V gene encodes CDR1 SQVTM and CDR2 ANQGSEA. The CDR3 nucleotides are TGCAGCTCTAGGGCAGGGGCGAACACTGAAGCTTTCTTT. Its protein is CSSRAGANTEAFF.

Remarks on this clone: Different DNA sequences within this sample yield the same CDR3. The gene calls are TRBV18 and TRBJ2-7, with 10 positions matching TRBD2. CDR1 and CDR2 from the germline V gene are KGHSH and LQKENI. The CDR3 sequence is 15 residues long. Trimming at V came to 0 bases and at J to 3 bases, leaving 2 bases not matched to a gene. CDR3 in amino acids: CASSPPASGSYEQYF. The CDR3 DNA follows: TGTGCCAGCTCACCACCCGCTAGCGGGAGCTACGAGCAGTACTTC.

This clone was detected only once. The chain links TRBV7-7 to TRBJ2-7, with 8 positions matching TRBD1. Trimming took 5 bases from V and 6 from J; bases not matched to a gene: 3. The CDR3 sequence is 12 residues long. Germline V gene data show CDR1 as SSHAT and CDR2 as FNYEAQ (reference sequence). The CDR3 DNA reads as TGTGCCAGCAGCGCTACAGGGGGCGAGCAGTACTTC. Its protein is CASSATGGEQYF.

The genes are TRBV5-4 and TRBJ2-7, with TRBD2 matching 9 bases. In germline, CDR1 is SGHNT, CDR2 YYREEE (reference sequence). After removal of 0 bases from V and 5 bases from J, the junction contained 6 bases not matched to a gene. The CDR3 consists of 15 residues. The CDR3 is CASSLVGGRANEQYF. In nucleotides, the CDR3 is TGTGCCAGCAGCTTGGTGGGCGGGAGGGCCAACGAGCAGTACTTC. The complete variable domain, with remaining parts taken from reference TRBV5-4 and TRBJ2-7, reads ETGVTQSPTHLIKTRGQQVTLRCSSQSGHNTVSWYQQALGQGPQFIFQYYREEENGRGNFPPRFSGLQFPNYSSELNVNALELDDSALYLCASSLVGGRANEQYFGPGTRLTVT.

This rearrangement joins TRBV6-2 or TRBV6-3 to TRBJ1-5; D call uncertain. The V gene's germline CDR1 is MNHEY and CDR2 SVGEGT. V was clipped by 2 bases and J by 8 bases, with 7 bases between them. The CDR3 totals 12 residues. The CDR3 DNA follows: TGTGCCAGCAGTTACGGCCGGGAGCCCCAGCATTTT. Amino acids: CASSYGREPQHF.

In its sample, this clone was seen once. V is TRBV5-1 and J is TRBJ2-5; 8 nucleotides align to TRBD2. Germline assignment: CDR1 SGHRS and CDR2 YFSETQ. J was trimmed by 5 bases and V by 3 bases; bases with no gene match: 6. This CDR3 has 14 residues. The chain's CDR3 is CASSSSGGRETQYF. The CDR3 DNA reads as TGCGCCAGCAGCTCATCGGGGGGGCGGGAGACCCAGTACTTC.

The V and J genes are TRBV5-1 and TRBJ2-7; the match to TRBD1 covers 8 bases. Per germline, CDR1 SGHRS and CDR2 YFSETQ. The trim removed 4 bases at V and 0 bases at J, leaving 6 bases unmatched. CDR3 length: 15 residues. The chain's CDR3 is CASSEWTGNSYEQYF. The CDR3 DNA reads as TGCGCCAGCAGCGAGTGGACAGGGAACTCCTACGAGCAGTACTTC. Variable domain in full (rest from reference TRBV5-1 and TRBJ2-7): KAGVTQTPRYLIKTRGQQVTLSCSPISGHRSVSWYQQTPGQGLQFLFEYFSETQRNKGNFPGRFSGRQFSNSRSEMNVSTLELGDSALYLCASSEWTGNSYEQYFGPGTRLTVT.

V is TRBV2 and J is TRBJ1-2; TRBD1 agrees at 7 bases. The CDR3 totals 15 residues. Germline V gene lookup returns CDR1 SNHLY and CDR2 FYNNEI. The V and J ends lost 6 bases and 4 bases, in that order; junction bases with no gene match: 11. As DNA, the CDR3 is TGTGCCAGCAGGCGAAGGGGGCATTCGGGCTATGGCTACACCTTC. Amino acids: CASRRRGHSGYGYTF.

J is TRBJ2-3 and V is TRBV4-1, with TRBD1 identical over 8 bases. The CDR3 runs to 16 residues. Trimming at V came to 1 base and at J to 0 bases, leaving 3 bases not matched to a gene. Germline CDR1 reads MGHRA; CDR2 reads YSYEKL. For the CDR3, the DNA is TGCGCCAGCAGCCAAGGGGACAGGCCTAGCACAGATACGCAGTATTTT. This sequence encodes CASSQGDRPSTDTQYF.

The chain links TRBV28 to TRBJ1-4, with D perhaps TRBD1 (6 bases). Trimming removed 6 bases from V and 3 bases from J, with 11 bases in between. Germline CDR1 MDHEN, CDR2 SYDVKM. This CDR3 has 14 amino acids. Written as DNA, the CDR3 is TGTGCCAGCAGACTTCAGGGGTCTAATGAAAAACTGTTTTTT. It specifies CASRLQGSNEKLFF.

This clone has just one count. This chain connects TRBV28 to TRBJ1-5, with D hard to call. V was shortened by 6 bases and J by 2 bases, with 20 bases between the two germline ends. CDR3 length equals 17 residues. The V gene's germline CDR1 is MDHEN and CDR2 SYDVKM. As DNA, the CDR3 is TGTGCCAGCAGGAATGATGGTTCGGTCTTGGGCAATCAGCCCCAGCATTTT. This gives the protein CASRNDGSVLGNQPQHF.

The gene calls are TRBV7-6 and TRBJ1-5, with a possible D match to TRBD1 (6 bases). Germline V gene data show CDR1 as SGHVS and CDR2 as FNYEAQ. The V and J ends lost 5 bases and 7 bases respectively, with 15 bases between them. This CDR3 contains 14 residues. CDR3 bases: TGTGCCAGCAGCCCGGCGGGGGGGCGGCAGCCCCAGCATTTT. Amino acid sequence: CASSPAGGRQPQHF.

Only a few counts were recorded for this clone. This chain uses TRBV6-6 with TRBJ2-7, with TRBD2 identical over 8 bases. CDR1 MNHNY and CDR2 SVGAGI come from the germline V gene (reference sequence). With V trimmed by 7 bases and J by 5 bases, 10 bases remained unmatched. The CDR3 is made up of 14 amino acids. The CDR3 reads CASTVAGPPNEQYF. The CDR3 bases are TGTGCCAGCACCGTAGCGGGACCCCCCAACGAGCAGTACTTC.

The J gene is TRBJ1-1, the V gene TRBV19; TRBD1 might be the D (5 bases). Germline V CDR1 and CDR2: LNHDA, SQIVND (reference sequence). The CDR3 runs to 16 residues. V lost 0 bases and J lost 3, with 14 bases in between. The CDR3 loop is CASSIDWRGRDTEAFF. The CDR3 coding sequence is TGTGCCAGTAGTATAGATTGGAGGGGAAGGGACACTGAAGCTTTCTTT.

The V gene is TRBV2, the J gene TRBJ1-1; no clear D gene. The CDR3 has 15 residues. CDR1 and CDR2 (germline): SNHLY, FYNNEI. V was cut by 3 bases and J by 1 base, with 12 bases left in between. DNA of the CDR3: TGTGCCAGCAGTGATGACCCCGTAGCGAACACTGAAGCTTTCTTT. Its protein product is CASSDDPVANTEAFF.

The chain uses TRBV6-6 and TRBJ1-5; 8 positions match TRBD1. From germline, CDR1 is MNHNY and CDR2 SVGAGI (reference sequence). V lost 5 bases and J lost 4; bases outside the gene matches: 10. CDR3 length equals 16 residues. CDR3 amino acids: CASSPGQGALNQPQHF. In DNA form, the CDR3 reads TGTGCCAGCAGTCCAGGACAGGGAGCGTTAAATCAGCCCCAGCATTTT.